The clone carrying this TCR beta chain was observed a handful of times. Treatment of the sample: about 20 received Ad26.COV2.S at low or high dose, single or two shots; about 5 received placebo; per-sample allocation not given. At day 63 after the first vaccine or placebo injection, samples were drawn. This sample was included in a study of Ad26.COV2.S vaccination and SARS-CoV-2 variants. The assay was immunoSEQ multiplex PCR, and TCRdb's table has in-frame clones only and misses some. The sample includes fewer than 400,000 clones, around 85% of them seen just once. Trimming removed 5 bases from V and 7 bases from J; junction bases left unmatched: 6. Germline V gene lookup returns CDR1 MNHEY and CDR2 SMNVEV (reference sequence). The CDR3 totals 14 residues.

The sequencing here drew on peripheral blood, taken in a trial of Ad26.COV2.S vaccine versus placebo. This sequence originates from a person aged 18 to 59 who received the Ad26.COV2.S COVID-19 vaccine or a placebo. This chain joins TRBV27 and TRBJ1-4; 8 positions match TRBD1. The CDR3, as DNA: TGTGCCAGCAGTCTCAGGGGGCGCGTTGAAAAACTGTTTTTT. It is translated as CASSLRGRVEKLFF.